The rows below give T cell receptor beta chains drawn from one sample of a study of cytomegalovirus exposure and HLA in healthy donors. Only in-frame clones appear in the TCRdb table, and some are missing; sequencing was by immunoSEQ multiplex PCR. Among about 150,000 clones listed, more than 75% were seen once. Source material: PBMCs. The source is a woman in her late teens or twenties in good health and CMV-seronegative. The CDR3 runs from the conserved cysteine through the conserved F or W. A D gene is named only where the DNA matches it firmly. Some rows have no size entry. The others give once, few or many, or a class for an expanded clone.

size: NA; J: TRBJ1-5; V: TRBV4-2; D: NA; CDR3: CASSQDFPENQPQHF; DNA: TGTGCCAGCAGCCAAGATTTTCCCGAGAATCAGCCCCAGCATTTT
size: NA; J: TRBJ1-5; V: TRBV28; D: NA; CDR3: CASSLGGRGNQPQHF; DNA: TGTGCCAGCAGTTTAGGAGGGCGGGGGAATCAGCCCCAGCATTTT
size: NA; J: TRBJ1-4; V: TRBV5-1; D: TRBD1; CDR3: CASRDRGNEKLFF; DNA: TGCGCCAGCAGGGACAGGGGTAATGAAAAACTGTTTTTT
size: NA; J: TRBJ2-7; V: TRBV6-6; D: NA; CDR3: CASRGGGIYEQYF; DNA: TGTGCCAGCAGGGGCGGAGGAATCTACGAGCAGTACTTC
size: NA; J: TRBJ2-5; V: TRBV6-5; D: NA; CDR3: CASSAGRSETQYF; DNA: TGTGCCAGCAGTGCAGGGCGTTCGGAGACCCAGTACTTC
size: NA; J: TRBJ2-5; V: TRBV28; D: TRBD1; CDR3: CASSLGTGLVVETQYF; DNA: TGTGCCAGCAGTTTGGGGACAGGGCTGGTAGTGGAGACCCAGTACTTC
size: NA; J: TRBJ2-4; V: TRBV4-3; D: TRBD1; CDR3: CASSQATTGTGRNIQYF; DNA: TGCGCCAGCAGCCAAGCGACCACCGGGACAGGGAGGAACATTCAGTACTTC
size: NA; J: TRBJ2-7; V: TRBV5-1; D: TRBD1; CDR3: CASSPLDRGDSYEQYF; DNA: TGCGCCAGCAGCCCCCTGGACAGGGGGGACTCCTACGAGCAGTACTTC
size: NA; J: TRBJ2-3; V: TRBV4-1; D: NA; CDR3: CASSQRWGGRPDTQYF; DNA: TGCGCCAGCAGCCAGCGTTGGGGGGGCCGCCCAGATACGCAGTATTTT
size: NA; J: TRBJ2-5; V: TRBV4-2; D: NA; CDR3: CASSQGTAQETQYF; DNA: TGTGCCAGCAGCCAAGGGACAGCACAAGAGACCCAGTACTTC
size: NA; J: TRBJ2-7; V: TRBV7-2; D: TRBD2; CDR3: CASSPGGRRDYEQYF; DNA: TGTGCCAGCAGCCCAGGCGGGAGGAGGGACTACGAGCAGTACTTC
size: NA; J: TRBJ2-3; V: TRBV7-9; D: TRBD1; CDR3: CSSSLAEGASTDTQYF; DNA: TGTTCCAGCAGCTTAGCAGAGGGGGCAAGCACAGATACGCAGTATTTT
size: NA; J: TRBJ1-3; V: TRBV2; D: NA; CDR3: CASSEGPRNTIYF; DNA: TGTGCCAGCAGTGAAGGGCCCAGAAACACCATATATTTT
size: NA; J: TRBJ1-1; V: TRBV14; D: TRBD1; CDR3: CASSRLGQGGTEAFF; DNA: TGTGCCAGCAGCCGCCTGGGACAGGGTGGCACTGAAGCTTTCTTT
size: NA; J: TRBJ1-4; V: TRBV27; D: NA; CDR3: CASSMGGVQEKLFF; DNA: TGTGCCAGCAGCATGGGGGGGGTACAGGAAAAACTGTTTTTT
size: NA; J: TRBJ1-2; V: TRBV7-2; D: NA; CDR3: CASSPGQNYGYTF; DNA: TGTGCCAGCAGCCCAGGACAGAACTATGGCTACACCTTC
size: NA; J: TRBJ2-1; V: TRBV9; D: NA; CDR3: CASSVVVTNSYNEQFF; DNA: TGTGCCAGCAGCGTAGTCGTTACTAATTCCTACAATGAGCAGTTCTTC
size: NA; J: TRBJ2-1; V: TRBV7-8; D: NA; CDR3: CASSLGKRNEQFF; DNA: TGTGCCAGCAGCTTAGGGAAGCGGAATGAGCAGTTCTTC
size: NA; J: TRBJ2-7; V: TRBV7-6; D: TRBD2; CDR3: CASSGLAGGYEQYF; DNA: TGTGCCAGCAGCGGACTAGCGGGAGGATACGAGCAGTACTTC
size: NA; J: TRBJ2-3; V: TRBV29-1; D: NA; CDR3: CSVEDLGRVPRTDTQYF; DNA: TGCAGCGTTGAAGATTTAGGCAGGGTGCCTCGCACAGATACGCAGTATTTT
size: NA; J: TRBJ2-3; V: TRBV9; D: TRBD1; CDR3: CASSAQGSSTDTQYF; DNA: TGTGCCAGCAGCGCACAGGGGTCTAGCACAGATACGCAGTATTTT
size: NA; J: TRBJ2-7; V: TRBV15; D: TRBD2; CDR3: CATSAGGTTPRGEQYF; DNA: TGTGCCACCAGTGCGGGGGGCACCACACCCCGAGGGGAGCAGTACTTC
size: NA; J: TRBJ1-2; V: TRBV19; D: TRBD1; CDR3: CASQPGTDYGYTF; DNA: TGTGCCAGTCAACCCGGGACAGACTATGGCTACACCTTC
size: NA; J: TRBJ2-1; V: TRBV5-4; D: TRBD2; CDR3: CAVPDGSGLAGGNEQFF; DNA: TGTGCAGTCCCGGATGGATCGGGACTAGCGGGGGGGAATGAGCAGTTCTTC
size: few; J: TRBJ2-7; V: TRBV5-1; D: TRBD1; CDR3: CASSFTTGVGEQYF; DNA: TGCGCCAGCAGCTTTACAACAGGGGTGGGTGAGCAGTACTTC
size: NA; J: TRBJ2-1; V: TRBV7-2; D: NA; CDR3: CASSLLGSRGINEQFF; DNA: TGTGCCAGCAGCTTACTCGGCTCTCGGGGAATCAATGAGCAGTTCTTC
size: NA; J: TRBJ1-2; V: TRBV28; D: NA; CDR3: CASSFGGAVGYGYTF; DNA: TGTGCCAGCAGTTTCGGGGGGGCAGTTGGATATGGCTACACCTTC
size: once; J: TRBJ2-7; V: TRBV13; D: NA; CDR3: CASSLVAGNEQYF; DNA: TGTGCCAGCAGCTTAGTCGCAGGGAACGAGCAGTACTTC
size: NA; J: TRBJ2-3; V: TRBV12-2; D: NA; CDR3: CASRLVDRGPSSTDTQYF; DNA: TGTGCAAGTCGCTTAGTGGATAGGGGGCCCTCTAGCACAGATACGCAGTATTTT
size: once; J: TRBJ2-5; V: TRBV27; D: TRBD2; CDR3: CASSSRGIGETQYF; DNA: TGTGCCAGCAGTTCGCGGGGGATCGGGGAGACCCAGTACTTC
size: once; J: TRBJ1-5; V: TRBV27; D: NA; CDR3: CASSPQWGHYSNQPQHF; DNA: TGTGCCAGCAGTCCTCAATGGGGACATTATAGCAATCAGCCCCAGCATTTT
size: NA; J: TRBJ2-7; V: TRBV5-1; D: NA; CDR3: CASSWEQAVGGQYF; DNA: TGCGCCAGCAGCTGGGAGCAAGCGGTAGGCGGGCAGTACTTC
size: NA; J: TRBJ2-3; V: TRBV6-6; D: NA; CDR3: CASSLLRGSSTDTQYF; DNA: TGTGCCAGCAGTCTTCTTCGCGGGTCTAGCACAGATACGCAGTATTTT
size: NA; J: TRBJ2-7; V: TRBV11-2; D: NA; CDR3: CASTLPATGGEQYF; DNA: TGTGCCAGCACCTTACCGGCCACCGGGGGCGAGCAGTACTTC
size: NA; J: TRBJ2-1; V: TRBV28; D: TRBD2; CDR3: CASSLFLAGGAYNEQFF; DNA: TGTGCCAGCAGTTTATTCCTAGCGGGAGGCGCCTACAATGAGCAGTTCTTC
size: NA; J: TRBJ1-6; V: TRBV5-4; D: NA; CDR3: CASSLVPGYNSPLHF; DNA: TGTGCCAGCAGCTTGGTGCCCGGGTACAATTCACCCCTCCACTTT
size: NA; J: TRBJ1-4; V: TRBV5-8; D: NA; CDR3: CASRVVVGKRGKLFF; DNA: TGTGCCAGCAGGGTGGTCGTAGGCAAGAGAGGAAAACTGTTTTTT
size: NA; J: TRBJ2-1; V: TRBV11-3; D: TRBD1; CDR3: CASSVRDRPYNEQFF; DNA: TGTGCCAGCAGCGTCCGGGACAGACCCTACAATGAGCAGTTCTTC
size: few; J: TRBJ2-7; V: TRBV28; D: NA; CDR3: CASSPGTLLYEQYF; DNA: TGTGCCAGCAGTCCGGGGACACTACTCTACGAGCAGTACTTC
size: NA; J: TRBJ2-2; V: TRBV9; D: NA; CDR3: CASSHSGARGTGELFF; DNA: TGTGCCAGCAGCCACTCAGGGGCCCGCGGAACCGGGGAGCTGTTTTTT